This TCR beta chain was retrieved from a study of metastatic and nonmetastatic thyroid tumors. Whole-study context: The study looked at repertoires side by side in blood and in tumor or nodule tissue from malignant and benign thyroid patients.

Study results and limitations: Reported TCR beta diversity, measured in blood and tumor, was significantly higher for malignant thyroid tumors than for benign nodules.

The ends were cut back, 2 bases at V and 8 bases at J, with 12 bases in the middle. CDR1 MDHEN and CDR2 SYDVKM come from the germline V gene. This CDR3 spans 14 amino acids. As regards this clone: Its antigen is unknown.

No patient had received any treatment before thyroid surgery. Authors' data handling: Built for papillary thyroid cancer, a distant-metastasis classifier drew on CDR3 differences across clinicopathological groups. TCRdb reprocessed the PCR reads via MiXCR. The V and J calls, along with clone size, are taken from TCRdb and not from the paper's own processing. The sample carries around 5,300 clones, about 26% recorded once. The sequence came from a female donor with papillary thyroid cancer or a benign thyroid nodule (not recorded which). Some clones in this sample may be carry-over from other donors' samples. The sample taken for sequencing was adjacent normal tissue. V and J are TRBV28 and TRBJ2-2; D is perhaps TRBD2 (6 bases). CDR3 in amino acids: CASSLRAGRGELFF. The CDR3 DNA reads TGTGCCAGCAGTTTACGAGCCGGGAGAGGGGAGCTGTTTTTT.